These 6 T cell receptor beta chains originate from one sample sequenced in a study of CD8+ T cells in alopecia areata. Sample treatment: oral pan-JAK inhibitor, 5-10 mg twice daily. As the sequencing template, cDNA was produced by extracting RNA and reverse transcribing it. Profiling relied on immunoSEQ multiplex PCR, and the TCRdb table lists in-frame clones only, not all of them. The sample consists of nearly 110,000 clones, about 83% of them appearing once. Sequenced here: CD8+ T cells sorted from blood, sampled at week 24, from a patient treated with tofacitinib. All receptors derive from a human donor with alopecia areata.

The J gene is TRBJ2-6, the V gene TRBV29-1; D not resolved. The germline V and J ends were trimmed by 7 bases and 0 bases, with 4 bases remaining between them. The CDR3 has 12 residues. From germline, CDR1 is SQVTM and CDR2 ANQGSEA. This chain's CDR3 is CSAYSGANVLTF. The DNA of the CDR3 is TGCAGCGCCTACTCTGGGGCCAACGTCCTGACTTTC.

The genes are TRBV27 and TRBJ1-2; D uncertain. Germline CDR1 is MNHEY and CDR2 is SMNVEV (reference sequence). This CDR3 is 14 amino acids long. Trimming removed 6 bases from V and 0 bases from J, with 11 bases in between. The CDR3 is CASRTAGSNYGYTF. CDR3 sequence (DNA): TGTGCCAGCAGGACGGCAGGATCTAACTATGGCTACACCTTC.

This clone was counted between two and nine times. The chain combines TRBV7-2 with TRBJ2-5, with a possible D match to TRBD2 (6 bases). Germline CDR1 is SGHTA and CDR2 is FQGNSA. Deletions cut 1 base from V and 5 bases from J, with 11 bases between. CDR3 size: 14 residues. CDR3 sequence (DNA): TGTGCCAGCAGCTTAGTGGGGGGAGTGGAGACCCAGTACTTC. This gives the protein CASSLVGGVETQYF.

The chain is built from TRBV11-2 and TRBJ2-7; D not certain. The CDR3 sequence is 15 residues long. CDR1 and CDR2 from the germline V gene are SGHAT and FQNNGV. The ends were cut back, 0 bases at V and 0 bases at J, with 9 bases in the middle. CDR3 sequence: CASSLDRKASYEQYF. In nucleotides, the CDR3 is TGTGCCAGCAGCTTAGATCGTAAGGCCTCCTACGAGCAGTACTTC.

The CDR3 DNA is TGCAGCGTTGTATGGACTGGTTCCTACGAGCAGTACTTC. It codes for CSVVWTGSYEQYF. The V and J genes are TRBV29-1 and TRBJ2-7; tentative D call: TRBD2 (5 bases). The length of the CDR3 is 13 residues. CDR1 and CDR2 (germline): SQVTM, ANQGSEA. Deletions cut 4 bases from V and 1 base from J, with 11 bases between.

The chain employs TRBV7-9 and TRBJ2-5; TRBD2 matches at 9 bases. The CDR3 is made up of 14 amino acids. Germline V CDR1 and CDR2: SEHNR, FQNEAQ (reference sequence). After removal of 5 bases from V and 5 bases from J, the junction contained 6 bases not matched to a gene. CDR3 coding DNA: TGTGCCAGCAGCAGGACTAGCGCGGGGGAGACCCAGTACTTC. Its protein is CASSRTSAGETQYF.